This TCR beta chain is from a study of cytomegalovirus exposure and HLA in healthy donors. Study summary: The study placed approximately 80% of its approximately 400 genotyped donors in the Caucasian-associated ancestry cluster.

The ends lost 0 bases at V and 7 bases at J; junction bases unmatched: 6. The germline V gene has CDR1 SGHNT and CDR2 YENEEA. The CDR3 is made up of 16 amino acids. Researchers ran the PCR with 60 Vbeta and 13 Jbeta primers. Measured with immunoSEQ multiplex PCR; TCRdb has only the in-frame clones, and not every one. Among under 150,000 clones listed, approximately 77% were seen once. The sequenced sample was PBMCs. This sequence joins TRBV11-3 and TRBJ2-2; TRBD1 matches at 9 bases. The TCR sequence derives from a man between 18 and 35 years old in good health and CMV-seronegative. In nucleotides, the CDR3 is TGTGCCAGCAGCTTAGACGGGACAGGGAATCACGGGGAGCTGTTTTTT. Its translation: CASSLDGTGNHGELFF. Complete variable domain (other parts from reference TRBV11-3 and TRBJ2-2): EAGVVQSPRYKIIEKKQPVAFWCNPISGHNTLYWYLQNLGQGPELLIRYENEEAVDDSQLPKDRFSAERLKGVDSTLKIQPAELGDSAVYLCASSLDGTGNHGELFFGEGSRLTVL.